This T cell receptor (beta chain) was sequenced during a study of blood T cell repertoires in COVID-19. Study background: Donors in the United States, Italy and Spain gave samples during acute or convalescent COVID-19. From T cells, B-cell-depleted T cells, or PBMCs came the material, which was cDNA or gDNA.

This clone was seen a single time. Per the study methods: Scientists estimated how many nucleated cells there were by amplifying reference gene primers. Clones were sequenced by immunoSEQ multiplex PCR, and TCRdb holds only the in-frame ones, with some missing. For V, J and clone size, that table is used; D and trimming come from the DNA. The sample shows 85,000 to 100,000 clones, just over 90% of them seen only once. The material sequenced was peripheral blood. The sequence was obtained from a man aged 55 to 70 with acute or convalescent COVID-19.

In DNA form, the CDR3 reads TGTGCCAGCTCACCAGACAGGGCAGAACAGCCCCAGCATTTT. As protein: CASSPDRAEQPQHF. V usage is TRBV18 and J usage is TRBJ1-5, with 7 bases aligning to TRBD1. The germline gives CDR1 KGHSH, CDR2 LQKENI. V lost 2 bases to trimming and J lost 7 bases; unmatched junction nucleotides: 5. This CDR3 has 14 residues.